The text below deals with one TCR beta chain. Its target is unknown. This sample stems from a study of cytomegalovirus exposure and HLA in healthy donors. Study context: Most donors, just over 80% of some 400 genotyped, fell in the Caucasian-associated ancestry cluster. Broader study findings: In a later analysis, at a false discovery rate of 0.05, roughly 17,000 TCR beta sequences matched HLA alleles. Versus the approximately 700-donor mean, an Asian-associated ancestry cluster reportedly showed fewer N-insertions in a later analysis.

The PCR was carried out with 60 Vbeta primers and 13 Jbeta primers. This table comes from immunoSEQ multiplex PCR, and its TCRdb copy is limited to in-frame clones, with some not included. The sample carries about 190,000 clones, around 75% recorded once. The CDR3 contains 20 residues. V shed 2 bases, J shed 0 bases, and the junction held 11 bases outside the gene matches. CDR1 and CDR2 (germline): SSHAT, FNYEAQ (reference sequence). The TCR sequence derives from a woman in her twenties or thirties in good health and CMV-seropositive. V is TRBV7-7 and J is TRBJ2-1, with 12 positions matching TRBD2. Source material: PBMCs. The CDR3 coding sequence is TGTGCCAGCAGCTTAAGGGGGACTAGCGGGTTGATTAGCTCCTACAATGAGCAGTTCTTC. Protein sequence: CASSLRGTSGLISSYNEQFF. Supplemented by reference TRBV7-7 and TRBJ2-1, the full variable domain reads GAGVSQSPRYKVTKRGQDVTLRCDPISSHATLYWYQQALGQGPEFLTYFNYEAQPDKSGLPSDRFSAERPEGSISTLTIQRTEQRDSAMYRCASSLRGTSGLISSYNEQFFGPGTRLTVL.